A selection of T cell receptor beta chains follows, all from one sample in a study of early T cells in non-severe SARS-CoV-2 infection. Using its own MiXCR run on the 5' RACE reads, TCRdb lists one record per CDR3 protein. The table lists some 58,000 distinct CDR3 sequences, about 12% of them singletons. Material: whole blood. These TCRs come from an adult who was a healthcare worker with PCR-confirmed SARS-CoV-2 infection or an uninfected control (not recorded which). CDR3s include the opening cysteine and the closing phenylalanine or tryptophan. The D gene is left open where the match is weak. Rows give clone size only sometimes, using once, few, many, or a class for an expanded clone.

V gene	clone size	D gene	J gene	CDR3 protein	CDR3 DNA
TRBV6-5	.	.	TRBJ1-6	CASGWARPARNSPLHF	TGTGCCAGCGGCTGGGCGAGACCGGCAAGAAATTCACCCCTCCACTTT
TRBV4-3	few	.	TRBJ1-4	CASSQDKALGKLFF	TGCGCCAGCAGCCAAGATAAGGCTTTGGGGAAACTGTTTTTT
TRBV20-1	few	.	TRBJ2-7	CSALPPGDSYEQYF	TGCAGTGCTTTACCTCCAGGAGACTCCTACGAGCAGTACTTC
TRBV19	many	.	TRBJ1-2	CASSGGPAGYTF	TGTGCCAGTAGTGGGGGGCCGGCGGGCTACACCTTC
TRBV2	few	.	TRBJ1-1	CASSQDVNTEAFF	TGTGCCAGCAGCCAGGACGTCAACACTGAAGCTTTCTTT
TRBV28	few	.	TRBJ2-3	CASSSDNTQYF	TGTGCCAGCAGTTCGGACAATACGCAGTATTTT
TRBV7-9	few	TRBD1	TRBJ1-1	CASRPRDRERAYAEAFF	TGTGCCAGCAGGCCCCGGGACAGGGAGAGGGCTTACGCTGAAGCTTTCTTT
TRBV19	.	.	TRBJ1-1	CASSIGSTRKGTEAFF	TGTGCCAGTAGTATAGGCTCGACAAGGAAAGGCACTGAAGCTTTCTTT
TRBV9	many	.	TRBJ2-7	CASSVASDTAYEQYF	TGTGCCAGCAGCGTAGCCTCCGACACCGCCTACGAGCAGTACTTC
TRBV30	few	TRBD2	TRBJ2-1	CAWSGLGAQGTSGGLSEQFF	TGTGCCTGGAGTGGGCTGGGGGCGCAAGGGACTAGCGGGGGTCTGAGTGAGCAGTTCTTC
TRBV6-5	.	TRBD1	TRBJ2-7	CASSPQSGTGTYEQYF	TGTGCCAGCAGTCCACAATCCGGGACAGGGACCTACGAGCAGTACTTC
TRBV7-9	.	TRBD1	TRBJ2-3	CASSRTGTDTQYF	TGTGCCAGCAGCCGGACAGGGACAGATACGCAGTATTTT
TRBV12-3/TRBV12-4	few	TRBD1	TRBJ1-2	CASSLVDRGGLYGYTF	TGTGCCAGCAGTTTAGTGGACAGGGGAGGACTCTATGGCTACACCTTC
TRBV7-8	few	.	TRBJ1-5	CASSLEYRRYNQPQHF	TGTGCCAGCAGCTTAGAGTATCGTCGATACAATCAGCCCCAGCATTTT
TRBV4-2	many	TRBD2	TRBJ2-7	CASSPSTSGEGYEQYF	TGTGCCAGCAGCCCCAGTACTAGCGGGGAGGGCTACGAGCAGTACTTC
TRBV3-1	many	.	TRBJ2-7	CASSQDMRGAYEQYF	TGTGCCAGCAGCCAAGATATGAGGGGGGCCTACGAGCAGTACTTC
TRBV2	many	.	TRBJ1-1	CASSEVRGYAEAFF	TGTGCCAGCAGTGAAGTTCGGGGGTACGCTGAAGCTTTCTTT
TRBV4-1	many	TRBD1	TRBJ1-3	CASSQRRLWDRAGNTIYF	TGCGCCAGCAGCCAACGACGACTATGGGACAGGGCTGGAAACACCATATATTTT